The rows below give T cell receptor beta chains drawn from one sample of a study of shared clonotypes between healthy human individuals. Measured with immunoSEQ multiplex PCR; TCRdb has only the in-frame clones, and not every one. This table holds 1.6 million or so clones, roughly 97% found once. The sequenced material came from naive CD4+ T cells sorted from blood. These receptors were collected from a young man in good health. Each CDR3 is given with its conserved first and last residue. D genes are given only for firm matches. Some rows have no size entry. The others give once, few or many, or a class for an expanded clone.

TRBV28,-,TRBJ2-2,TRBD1,CASKRRQGFPGELFF,TGTGCCAGCAAAAGAAGACAGGGGTTTCCCGGGGAGCTGTTTTTT
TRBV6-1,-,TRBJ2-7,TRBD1,CASSQPGQGNYEQYF,TGTGCCAGCAGTCAACCGGGACAGGGGAACTACGAGCAGTACTTC
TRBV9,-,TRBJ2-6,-,CASLSGANVLTF,TGTGCCAGCCTCTCTGGGGCCAACGTCCTGACTTTC
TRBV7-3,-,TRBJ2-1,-,CASSPGPAYNEQFF,TGTGCCAGCAGCCCGGGCCCTGCCTACAATGAGCAGTTCTTC
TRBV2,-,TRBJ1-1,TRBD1,CASSEFQGVPAFF,TGTGCCAGCAGTGAATTTCAGGGGGTCCCAGCTTTCTTT
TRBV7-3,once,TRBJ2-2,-,CASSFVGGELFF,TGTGCCAGCAGCTTCGTCGGCGGGGAGCTATTTTTT
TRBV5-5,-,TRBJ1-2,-,CASSLGAGRYGYTF,TGTGCCAGCAGCTTGGGTGCCGGGCGGTATGGCTACACCTTC
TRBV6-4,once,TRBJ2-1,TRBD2,CASSDLGTSSYNEQFF,TGTGCCAGCAGTGACCTGGGGACTAGCTCCTACAATGAGCAGTTCTTC
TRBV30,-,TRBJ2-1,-,CAWSGGLYNEQFF,TGTGCCTGGAGTGGTGGACTCTACAATGAGCAGTTCTTC
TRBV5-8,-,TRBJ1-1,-,CASSFGRGTEAFF,TGTGCCAGCAGCTTTGGAAGGGGGACTGAAGCTTTCTTT
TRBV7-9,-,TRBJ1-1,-,CASSLAASPGTEAFF,TGTGCCAGCAGCTTAGCGGCTAGTCCTGGCACTGAAGCTTTCTTT
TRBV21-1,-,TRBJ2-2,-,CASTYGRGRGYTGELFF,TGTGCCAGTACCTACGGCAGGGGAAGGGGTTACACCGGGGAGCTGTTTTTT
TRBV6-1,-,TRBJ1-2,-,CASSESHRAAGTF,TGTGCCAGCAGTGAATCCCACAGGGCGGCTGGCACCTTC
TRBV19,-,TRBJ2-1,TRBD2,CASSIRAGGSDEQFF,TGTGCCAGTAGTATCCGAGCGGGAGGGAGCGATGAGCAGTTCTTC
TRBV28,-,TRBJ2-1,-,CASSRLYEQFF,TGTGCCAGCAGCCGCTTGTATGAGCAGTTCTTC
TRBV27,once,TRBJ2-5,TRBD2,CASSLAGVLETQYF,TGTGCCAGCAGTCTAGCGGGAGTTTTGGAGACCCAGTACTTC
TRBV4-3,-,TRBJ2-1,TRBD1,CASSRNRGPSYNEQFF,TGCGCCAGCAGCCGGAACAGGGGGCCATCCTACAATGAGCAGTTCTTC
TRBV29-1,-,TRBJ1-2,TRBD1,CSVGQGYGYTF,TGCAGCGTTGGACAGGGGTATGGCTACACCTTC
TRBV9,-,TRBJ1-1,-,CASSEAPGGANTEAFF,TGTGCCAGCAGCGAAGCCCCCGGGGGGGCGAACACTGAAGCTTTCTTT
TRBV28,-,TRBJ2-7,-,CASSPRTDGDAQYF,TGTGCCAGCAGTCCTCGGACGGATGGGGACGCGCAGTACTTC
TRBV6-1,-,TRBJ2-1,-,CASSEAANEQFF,TGTGCCAGCAGTGAAGCTGCAAATGAGCAGTTCTTC
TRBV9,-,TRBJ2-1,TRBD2,CASSAVLAGLAGNNEQFF,TGTGCCAGCAGCGCGGTCCTAGCGGGACTAGCGGGTAACAATGAGCAGTTCTTC
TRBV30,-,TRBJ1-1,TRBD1,CVTGVNTEAFF,TGTGTGACAGGGGTCAACACTGAAGCTTTCTTT
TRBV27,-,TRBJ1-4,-,CASSADLAGYNEKLFF,TGTGCCAGCAGTGCAGATTTGGCCGGGTATAATGAAAAACTGTTTTTT